Shown below are 16 T cell receptor beta chains from a single sample sequenced in a study of shared clonotypes between healthy human individuals. Method: immunoSEQ multiplex PCR; TCRdb's copy keeps in-frame clones and lacks some. The top ten clones hold 45% of a sample with 85,000 to 100,000 clones, 67% of them seen once. The specimen was memory CD8+ T cells sorted from blood. The subset: CD45RO+ cells pooled with CCR7-negative TemRA cells. These receptors all stem from a man aged 25-45 years in good health.

Note on this clone: This likely reflects a read error, since a far larger clone is one base away. The chain links TRBV2 to TRBJ2-3; no firm D call. The V gene's germline CDR1 is SNHLY and CDR2 FYNNEI. CDR3 size: 15 residues. CDR3 sequence: CANSGGRIAPGAQYF. CDR3 nucleotides: TGTGCCAACAGTGGCGGCAGGATCGCGCCCGGAGCGCAGTATTTT. Using reference TRBV2 and TRBJ2-3 for the parts outside the CDR3, the full variable domain is EPEVTQTPSHQVTQMGQEVILRCVPISNHLYFYWYRQILGQKVEFLVSFYNNEISEKSEIFDDQFSVERPDGSNFTLKIRSTKLEDSAMYFCANSGGRIAPGAQYFGPGTRLTVL.

The V gene is TRBV7-8, the J gene TRBJ1-5; 11 bases agree with TRBD1. V lost 4 bases to trimming and J lost 5 bases; unmatched junction nucleotides: 10. The CDR3 has 17 residues. Germline V gives CDR1 SGHVS, CDR2 FQNEAQ. CDR3 sequence (DNA): TGTGCCAGCAGCTCTGAAGCCGGGACAGGGGGAGATCAGCCCCAGCATTTT. Translation: CASSSEAGTGGDQPQHF.

CDR3 DNA: TGTGCCAGCAGTTTACCCCGACAGGGTCTGTACAATGAGCAGTTCTTC. Translating it yields CASSLPRQGLYNEQFF. V gene TRBV27 combines with J gene TRBJ2-1, with 7 nucleotides matching TRBD1. The length of the CDR3 is 16 residues. Germline values: CDR1 MNHEY, CDR2 SMNVEV (reference sequence). V dropped 2 bases and J dropped 4; count of bases not matched to a gene: 8.

This clone was seen only once. The V and J genes are TRBV11-2 and TRBJ2-7; 10 bases align to TRBD2. Per germline, CDR1 SGHAT and CDR2 FQNNGV. J lost 6 bases, V lost 4 bases, and 15 bases had no gene match. This CDR3 comprises 17 residues. The CDR3 nucleotides read TGTGCCAGCAGCTCCTCTCCCCCGGGACTAGCGAGCGGCGAGCAGTACTTC. Encoded protein: CASSSSPPGLASGEQYF.

V usage is TRBV11-3 and J usage is TRBJ2-1; D is tentatively TRBD1 or TRBD2 (5 bases each). The CDR3 is 18 amino acids. Germline V gives CDR1 SGHNT, CDR2 YENEEA. Trimming removed 3 bases at V and 4 bases at J, with 22 bases between. Written as DNA, the CDR3 is TGTGCCAGCAGCTTTAGTGGAACTTTGGGGGATACATACAATGAGCAGTTCTTC. Protein product: CASSFSGTLGDTYNEQFF.

The chain employs TRBV5-1 and TRBJ1-4; D ambiguous. Germline V gene lookup returns CDR1 SGHRS and CDR2 YFSETQ. Between the trimmed V and J ends, which lost 0 bases and 5 bases, there was a span of 8 bases. This CDR3 comprises 14 residues. The CDR3: CASSLEIPNEKLFF. Here the CDR3 DNA reads TGCGCCAGCAGCTTGGAGATCCCCAATGAAAAACTGTTTTTT.

This rearrangement joins TRBV2 to TRBJ1-2; 7 bases map to TRBD1. The CDR3 contains 14 residues. CDR1 SNHLY and CDR2 FYNNEI come from the germline V gene. V gave up 4 bases and J gave up 8 bases; unmatched junction bases: 10. CDR3 region: CASSVRQGGSGYTF. The CDR3 DNA follows: TGTGCCAGCAGTGTCCGACAGGGAGGCTCCGGCTACACCTTC. The full variable domain, rest sourced from reference TRBV2 and TRBJ1-2, is EPEVTQTPSHQVTQMGQEVILRCVPISNHLYFYWYRQILGQKVEFLVSFYNNEISEKSEIFDDQFSVERPDGSNFTLKIRSTKLEDSAMYFCASSVRQGGSGYTFGSGTRLTVV.

J is TRBJ1-2 and V is TRBV11-2; D gene ambiguous. The CDR3 length is 17 residues. Germline CDR1 and CDR2: SGHAT and FQNNGV. Trimming removed 1 base from V and 4 bases from J, with 19 bases in between. The CDR3 nucleotides are TGTGCCAGCAGCTTAGGCTTTGGGCTACAGTCTTCCTATGGCTACACCTTC. It yields the protein CASSLGFGLQSSYGYTF.

This chain links TRBV6-4 with TRBJ2-1, with 9 bases identical to TRBD2. From germline, CDR1 is MRHNA and CDR2 SNTAGT. CDR3 size: 16 residues. Germline trimming cut 1 base from V and 7 bases from J; bases unmatched to any gene: 8. For the CDR3, the DNA is TGTGCCAGCAGTGACTTAAGTAGCGGGAGTTATAATGAGCAGTTCTTC. Amino acids: CASSDLSSGSYNEQFF.

The rearrangement uses TRBV18 and TRBJ1-4, with D unresolved. Trimming cost V 3 bases and J 6 bases, with 11 bases left between them. Germline CDR1 KGHSH, CDR2 LQKENI. The CDR3 has 14 residues. CDR3 sequence (DNA): TGTGCCAGCTCACCTGGGCCACGCGATGAAAAACTGTTTTTT. As protein: CASSPGPRDEKLFF. The whole variable domain, remainder taken from reference TRBV18 and TRBJ1-4, is NAGVMQNPRHLVRRRGQEARLRCSPMKGHSHVYWYRQLPEEGLKFMVYLQKENIIDESGMPKERFSAEFPKEGPSILRIQQVVRGDSAAYFCASSPGPRDEKLFFGSGTQLSVL.

This chain uses TRBV19 with TRBJ1-4, with D unresolved. The V end lost 5 bases, the J end lost 8 bases, and 15 bases lay between the germline ends. The CDR3 consists of 14 residues. In germline, CDR1 is LNHDA, CDR2 SQIVND (reference sequence). CDR3: CASSRRRLYEKLFF. DNA of the CDR3: TGTGCCAGTAGTCGGAGAAGGTTATACGAAAAACTGTTTTTT.

V gene TRBV28 combines with J gene TRBJ1-1; D is unclear. The V and J ends lost 7 bases and 1 base respectively, with 10 bases between them. CDR1 and CDR2 from the germline V gene are MDHEN and SYDVKM. This CDR3 spans 13 amino acids. The CDR3 here is CASTFLANTEAFF. The CDR3 coding sequence is TGTGCCAGCACTTTCCTAGCGAACACTGAAGCTTTCTTT.

The chain employs TRBV15 and TRBJ2-1; the D is unclear. The germline V and J ends were trimmed by 8 bases and 15 bases, with 17 bases remaining between them. This CDR3 contains 11 residues. Germline CDR1 is LNHNV and CDR2 is YYDKDF (reference sequence). In DNA form, the CDR3 reads TGTGCCACCCCCTTCGAAGGGAAAGTGTTCTTC. Encoded protein: CATPFEGKVFF.

This chain joins TRBV28 and TRBJ1-5; D is unclear. CDR1 is MDHEN, CDR2 SYDVKM, per germline. Trimming shortened V by 3 bases and J by 3 bases, and 12 bases separated the two germline ends. The CDR3 consists of 15 residues. CDR3 in amino acids: CASSFMGRINQPQHF. The CDR3, as DNA: TGTGCCAGCAGTTTTATGGGAAGAATCAATCAGCCCCAGCATTTT.

Only one count was recorded for this clone. This chain connects TRBV28 to TRBJ2-7; no clear D gene. Germline loops: CDR1 MDHEN, CDR2 SYDVKM. The CDR3 contains 12 residues. Trimming stripped 5 bases from V and 2 bases from J, with 7 bases between. The CDR3 region is CASSPRTYEQYF. CDR3 nucleotides: TGTGCCAGCAGTCCCCGGACCTACGAGCAGTACTTC.

This rearrangement joins TRBV12-5 to TRBJ2-3; possible D gene TRBD2, 5 bases. V lost 6 bases and J lost 2, with 15 bases in between. The CDR3 runs to 15 residues. Per germline, CDR1 LGHNT and CDR2 FRNRAP. The CDR3 loop reads CASGAGVTYTDTQYF. The CDR3 nucleotides read TGTGCTAGTGGGGCGGGCGTTACATACACAGATACGCAGTATTTT.